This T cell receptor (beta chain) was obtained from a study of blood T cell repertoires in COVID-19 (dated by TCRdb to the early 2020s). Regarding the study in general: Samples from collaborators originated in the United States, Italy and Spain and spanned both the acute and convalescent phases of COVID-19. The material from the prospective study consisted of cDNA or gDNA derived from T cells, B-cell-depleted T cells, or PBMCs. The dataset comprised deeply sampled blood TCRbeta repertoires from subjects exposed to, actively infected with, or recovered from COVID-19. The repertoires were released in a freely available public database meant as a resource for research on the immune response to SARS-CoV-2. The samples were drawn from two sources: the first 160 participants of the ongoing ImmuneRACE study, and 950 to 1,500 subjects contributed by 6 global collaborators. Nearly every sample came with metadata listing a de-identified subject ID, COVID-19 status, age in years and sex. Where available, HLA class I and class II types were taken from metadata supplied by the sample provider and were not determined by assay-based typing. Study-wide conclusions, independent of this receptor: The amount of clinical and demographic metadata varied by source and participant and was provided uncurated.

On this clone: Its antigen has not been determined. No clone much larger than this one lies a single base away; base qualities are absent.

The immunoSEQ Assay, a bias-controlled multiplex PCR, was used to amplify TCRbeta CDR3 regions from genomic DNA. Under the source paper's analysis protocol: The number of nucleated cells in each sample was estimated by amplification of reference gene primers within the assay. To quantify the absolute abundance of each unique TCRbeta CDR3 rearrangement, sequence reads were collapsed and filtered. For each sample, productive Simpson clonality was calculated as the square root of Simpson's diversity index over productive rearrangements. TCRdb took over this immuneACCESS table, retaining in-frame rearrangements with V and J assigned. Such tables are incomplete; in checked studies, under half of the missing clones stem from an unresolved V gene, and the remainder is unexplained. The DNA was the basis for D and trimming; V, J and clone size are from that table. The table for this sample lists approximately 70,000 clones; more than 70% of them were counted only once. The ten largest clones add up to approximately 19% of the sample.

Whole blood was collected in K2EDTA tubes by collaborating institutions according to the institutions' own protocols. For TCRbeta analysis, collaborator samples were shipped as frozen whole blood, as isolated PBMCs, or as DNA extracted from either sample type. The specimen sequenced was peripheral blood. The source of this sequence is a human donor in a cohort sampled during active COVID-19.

The DNA sequence reads TGCGCCAGCAGCTTGGTTACGACTAGATCATACAATGAGCAGTTCTTC. This yields the protein CASSLVTTRSYNEQFF. Recombination joined TRBV5-1 with TRBJ2-1; matching of 6 bases hints at TRBD2 as the D gene. The CDR3 spans 16 residues, from the cysteine through the phenylalanine. Only the CDR3 part of the read is kept: 48 bases, read in frame from the first base. From a lookup of the germline V gene, CDR1 and CDR2 are SGHRS and YFSETQ. V sheds 0 bases and J sheds 4 bases, leaving 14 bases between their ends.